A single sample gave rise to the 28 T cell receptor beta chains below, sequenced in a study of T cells in Graves' hyperthyroidism and ophthalmopathy. The source material, RNA transcripts, was used to amplify TCR beta CDR3 regions. The HTBI primer set was used in a first-round RT-PCR of the TCR CDR3. MiXCR, applied by TCRdb to the multiplex PCR reads, yields one record per CDR3 protein. The data hold approximately 150,000 distinct CDR3 sequences, with 9.4% observed a single time. Sequencing was carried out using blood. The receptor set was obtained from a woman aged 18-30 years with Graves' hyperthyroidism that later progressed to Graves' ophthalmopathy.

In this sample, this clonotype turned up many times. The chain combines TRBV27 with TRBJ2-7, with 8 bases that match TRBD2. Germline values: CDR1 MNHEY, CDR2 SMNVEV (reference sequence). Trimming took 2 bases from V and 2 from J; bases not matched to a gene: 5. The CDR3 is 15 amino acids. The CDR3 nucleotides read TGTGCCAGCAGTTTAGGCGGGAGGCTCCCCTACGAGCAGTACTTC. Its translation: CASSLGGRLPYEQYF.

This clonotype was detected only a few times. The chain uses TRBV7-8 and TRBJ2-1; D possibly corresponds to TRBD2 (6 bases). Trimming removed 2 bases at V and 7 bases at J, with 18 bases between. Germline V gene data show CDR1 as SGHVS and CDR2 as FQNEAQ. The CDR3 is 16 residues long. The CDR3 region has the DNA TGTGCCAGCAGCTTAAAGCGGAGGGGAAGGAGAAATGAGCAGTTCTTC. This encodes CASSLKRRGRRNEQFF.

This clonotype was seen ten or more times. The chain couples TRBV4-1 to TRBJ1-5, with D unresolved. There are 13 residues in the CDR3. Trimming cost V 2 bases and J 4 bases, with 6 bases left between them. Germline CDR1 and CDR2: MGHRA and YSYEKL. The CDR3 loop reads CASSQWENQPQHF. The CDR3 DNA reads TGCGCCAGCAGCCAATGGGAGAATCAGCCCCAGCATTTT.

The sample holds many counts of this clonotype. The V and J genes are TRBV15 and TRBJ1-5; tentatively, D is TRBD1 (6 bases). Deletions cut 4 bases from V and 4 bases from J, with 8 bases between. This CDR3 comprises 13 residues. From germline, CDR1 is LNHNV and CDR2 YYDKDF (reference sequence). The CDR3 here is CATSTGANQPQHF. DNA of the CDR3: TGTGCCACCAGCACGGGGGCTAATCAGCCCCAGCATTTT.

This sequence joins TRBV6-2 or TRBV6-3 and TRBJ2-1; no reliable D call. CDR1 is MNHEY, CDR2 SVGEGT, per germline. CDR3 length: 11 amino acids. The V end lost 5 bases, the J end lost 6 bases, and 5 bases lay between the germline ends. The CDR3 nucleotides are TGTGCCAGCAGTCACAGCAATGAGCAGTTCTTC. It translates to CASSHSNEQFF.

The V call is TRBV4-2, the J call TRBJ1-1; the D is unclear. The V and J ends lost 1 base and 4 bases respectively, with 4 bases between them. The CDR3 contains 12 residues. Per germline, CDR1 LGHNA and CDR2 YNFKEQ. The CDR3 bases are TGTGCCAGCAGCCAAGCCCGCACTGAAGCTTTCTTT. Protein product: CASSQARTEAFF.

This clonotype was observed many times. This rearrangement joins TRBV27 to TRBJ1-2; D is undetermined. This CDR3 is 13 amino acids long. Per germline, CDR1 MNHEY and CDR2 SMNVEV (reference sequence). V was clipped by 2 bases and J by 8 bases, with 12 bases between them. The CDR3 DNA sequence: TGTGCCAGCAGTTTAGTTGCGGGATGGGGCTACACCTTC. Protein product: CASSLVAGWGYTF.

This clonotype was counted many times. The genes are TRBV3-1 and TRBJ2-3; a weak D match, TRBD1 (5 bases). Looked up from germline, CDR1 is LGHDT and CDR2 is YNNKEL (reference sequence). The CDR3 has 13 residues. Deletions cut 1 base from V and 4 bases from J, with 6 bases between. CDR3 bases: TGTGCCAGCAGCCAAGCAGGGTCAGATACGCAGTATTTT. This sequence encodes CASSQAGSDTQYF.

Ten or more counts support this clonotype. CDR3 protein: CASSADGSGSPLHF. CDR3 DNA sequence: TGTGCCAGCAGCGCCGACGGGAGTGGTTCACCCCTCCACTTT. V gene TRBV9 combines with J gene TRBJ1-6, with D unresolved. The CDR3 runs 14 residues. Per germline, CDR1 SGDLS and CDR2 YYNGEE. Trimming stripped 3 bases from V and 9 bases from J, with 13 bases between.

This clonotype was observed a few times. The J gene is TRBJ1-5, the V gene TRBV6-1; perhaps TRBD1 as D (6 bases). V dropped 10 bases and J dropped 3 bases, with 16 bases sitting between them. The CDR3 spans 14 residues. Germline CDR1 is MNHNS and CDR2 is SASEGT. Here the CDR3 reads CAIARQADNQPQHF. The CDR3 nucleotides read TGTGCCATCGCCCGACAGGCCGACAATCAGCCCCAGCATTTT.

This clonotype was counted ten times or more. J is TRBJ2-3 and V is TRBV2; 9 nucleotides line up with TRBD1. The V and J ends lost 1 base and 1 base, in that order; junction bases with no gene match: 0. The CDR3 has 15 amino acids. Germline assignment: CDR1 SNHLY and CDR2 FYNNEI. This chain's CDR3 is CASSEGTGGTDTQYF. CDR3 nucleotides: TGTGCCAGCAGTGAAGGGACAGGGGGCACAGATACGCAGTATTTT.

On this clonotype: A read error may explain this, as a much larger clone is one base away. The chain is built from TRBV19 and TRBJ1-1; a possible D gene is TRBD1 (5 bases). This CDR3 contains 13 residues. Germline V gene sequence: CDR1 LNHDA, CDR2 SQIVND (reference sequence). The CDR3 spells CASSGKRGTEASF. CDR3 in DNA: TGTGCCAGTAGTGGAAAAAGGGGTACTGAAGCTTCCTTT.

CDR3 in amino acids: CAISEEPLTEAFF. CDR3 nucleotides: TGTGCCATCAGTGAGGAGCCATTGACTGAAGCTTTCTTT. V and J are TRBV10-3 and TRBJ1-1; D uncertain. The V end lost 2 bases, the J end lost 5 bases, and 9 bases lay between the germline ends. Germline V lookup: CDR1 ENHRY, CDR2 SYGVKD. The CDR3 spans 13 residues.

This clonotype was observed at least ten times. The genes are TRBV24-1 and TRBJ2-1; TRBD2 agrees at 11 bases. Germline CDR1 KGHDR, CDR2 SFDVKD. With 6 bases clipped from V and 0 bases from J, the junction kept 6 bases outside the gene matches. The CDR3 consists of 17 residues. The CDR3 sequence is CATSPRGLADSYNEQFF. The CDR3 DNA reads as TGTGCCACCAGTCCACGGGGACTAGCGGACTCCTACAATGAGCAGTTCTTC.

This clonotype was recorded at least ten times. The V and J genes are TRBV3-1 and TRBJ1-1; 8 positions agree with TRBD1. In germline, CDR1 is LGHDT, CDR2 YNNKEL (reference sequence). The V and J ends lost 4 bases and 7 bases, in that order; junction bases with no gene match: 8. This CDR3 has 14 amino acids. The CDR3 DNA reads as TGTGCCAGCAGCCGAAACCAGGGGGCTGGTGAAGCTTTCTTT. Translating it yields CASSRNQGAGEAFF. Looking up the rest from reference TRBV3-1 and TRBJ1-1 gives the full variable domain: DTAVSQTPKYLVTQMGNDKSIKCEQNLGHDTMYWYKQDSKKFLKIMFSYNNKELIINETVPNRFSPKSPDKAHLNLHINSLELGDSAVYFCASSRNQGAGEAFFGQGTRLTVV.

This clonotype has a count of ten or more. The rearrangement links TRBV27 to TRBJ1-1; D is ambiguous. Germline values: CDR1 MNHEY, CDR2 SMNVEV (reference sequence). This CDR3 region has 15 residues. V was clipped by 2 bases and J by 4 bases, with 14 bases between them. CDR3 sequence (DNA): TGTGCCAGCAGTTTAACGTCGGCGGCTGGCACTGAAGCTTTCTTT. It yields the protein CASSLTSAAGTEAFF.

The chain employs TRBV9 and TRBJ2-3; 12 nucleotides line up with TRBD2. Trimming at V came to 0 bases and at J to 4 bases, leaving 6 bases not matched to a gene. This CDR3 spans 17 amino acids. Germline V lookup: CDR1 SGDLS, CDR2 YYNGEE. This chain's CDR3 is CASSVDPTSGRADTQYF. CDR3 sequence (DNA): TGTGCCAGCAGCGTAGATCCGACTAGCGGGAGAGCAGATACGCAGTATTTT.

This clonotype was seen many times. The rearrangement links TRBV18 to TRBJ2-7; D gene ambiguous. Between the trimmed V and J ends, which lost 2 bases and 4 bases, there was a span of 18 bases. The CDR3 contains 16 residues. Germline assignment: CDR1 KGHSH and CDR2 LQKENI. DNA for the CDR3: TGTGCCAGCTCACCAAGGTCTGGGCAGATAAATTACGAGCAGTACTTC. Translation: CASSPRSGQINYEQYF.

This clonotype was seen ten or more times. This chain uses TRBV2 with TRBJ1-5, with no clear D. The CDR3 covers 13 residues. V was cut by 3 bases and J by 4 bases, with 7 bases left in between. CDR1 SNHLY and CDR2 FYNNEI come from the germline V gene. CDR3 sequence reads: CASSDSGNQPQHF. CDR3 DNA sequence: TGTGCCAGCAGTGATTCCGGGAATCAGCCCCAGCATTTT.

This clonotype came up many times. The V call is TRBV2, the J call TRBJ2-2, with 8 bases fitting TRBD1. J was trimmed by 4 bases and V by 6 bases; bases with no gene match: 7. Germline assignment: CDR1 SNHLY and CDR2 FYNNEI. CDR3 size: 15 residues. The CDR3 sequence is CASRVDRVPTGELFF. The DNA for the CDR3 is TGTGCCAGCAGGGTGGACAGGGTCCCCACCGGGGAGCTGTTTTTT.

This clonotype was observed at least ten times. The J gene is TRBJ1-2, the V gene TRBV29-1; D is unclear. V lost 3 bases and J 4 bases, leaving 6 bases between the germline ends. The CDR3 contains 11 residues. CDR1 SQVTM and CDR2 ANQGSEA come from the germline V gene. The CDR3 loop reads CSVDNSYGYTF. The DNA of the CDR3 is TGCAGCGTTGATAACAGCTATGGCTACACCTTC.

This chain uses TRBV6-2 or TRBV6-3 with TRBJ2-7, with D unclear. The CDR3 runs to 14 residues. Trimming cost V 5 bases and J 6 bases, with 17 bases left between them. From germline, CDR1 is MNHEY and CDR2 SVGEGT. CDR3 residues: CASSLGSEWAEQYF. CDR3 nucleotide sequence: TGTGCCAGCAGTCTGGGATCGGAGTGGGCCGAGCAGTACTTC.

The CDR3 here is CASSPRDVNTEAFF. The DNA of the CDR3 is TGTGCCAGCAGCCCTAGGGACGTGAACACTGAAGCTTTCTTT. The gene calls are TRBV4-2 and TRBJ1-1, with D tentatively TRBD1 (5 bases). Germline values: CDR1 LGHNA, CDR2 YNFKEQ. V gave up 4 bases and J gave up 0 bases, with 9 bases separating them. The CDR3 contains 14 residues.

The rearrangement joins TRBV27 to TRBJ2-1; D may be TRBD1 or TRBD2 (6 bases each). With 8 bases removed from V and 6 bases from J, the gap between germline ends came to 20 bases. The germline gives CDR1 MNHEY, CDR2 SMNVEV (reference sequence). CDR3 size: 15 residues. The CDR3 protein is CASSQMGGHPNEQFF. The CDR3 bases are TGTGCCAGCTCCCAGATGGGGGGCCACCCCAATGAGCAGTTCTTC.

This clonotype was counted a few times. The chain recombines TRBV10-2 with TRBJ2-2; the match to TRBD1 covers 8 bases. The CDR3 contains 16 residues. V shed 3 bases, J shed 5 bases, and the junction held 8 bases outside the gene matches. CDR1 WSHSY and CDR2 SAAADI come from the germline V gene. The CDR3 DNA follows: TGCGCCAGCAGTGACGTCTTCAGGGGGCAAACCGGGGAGCTGTTTTTT. Amino acid sequence: CASSDVFRGQTGELFF.

This clonotype was seen repeatedly, ten times or more. The chain employs TRBV24-1 and TRBJ2-1, with TRBD1 identical over 7 bases. With V trimmed by 4 bases and J by 0 bases, 5 bases remained unmatched. Germline V gene data show CDR1 as KGHDR and CDR2 as SFDVKD. The CDR3 consists of 16 residues. In nucleotides, the CDR3 is TGTGCCACCAGTGACCTACAGGGGAGCTCCTACAATGAGCAGTTCTTC. Protein product: CATSDLQGSSYNEQFF.

This clonotype was seen at least ten times. The chain couples TRBV20-1 to TRBJ2-3, with D unclear. With 0 bases removed from V and 5 bases from J, the gap between germline ends came to 6 bases. The CDR3 runs 12 residues. Germline V lookup: CDR1 DFQATT, CDR2 SNEGSKA (reference sequence). The CDR3 reads CSARDQLDTQYF. CDR3 nucleotide sequence: TGCAGTGCTAGAGATCAGTTAGATACGCAGTATTTT.

This clonotype was seen ten or more times. The rearrangement uses TRBV20-1 and TRBJ1-1, with 10 bases fitting TRBD1. This CDR3 is built from 14 residues. CDR1 and CDR2 (germline): DFQATT, SNEGSKA (reference sequence). V shed 4 bases and J 7 bases; nucleotides not matched to a gene: 9. CDR3 loop: CSAMKDRGGSEAFF. The DNA of the CDR3 is TGCAGTGCTATGAAGGACAGGGGGGGGAGTGAAGCTTTCTTT.